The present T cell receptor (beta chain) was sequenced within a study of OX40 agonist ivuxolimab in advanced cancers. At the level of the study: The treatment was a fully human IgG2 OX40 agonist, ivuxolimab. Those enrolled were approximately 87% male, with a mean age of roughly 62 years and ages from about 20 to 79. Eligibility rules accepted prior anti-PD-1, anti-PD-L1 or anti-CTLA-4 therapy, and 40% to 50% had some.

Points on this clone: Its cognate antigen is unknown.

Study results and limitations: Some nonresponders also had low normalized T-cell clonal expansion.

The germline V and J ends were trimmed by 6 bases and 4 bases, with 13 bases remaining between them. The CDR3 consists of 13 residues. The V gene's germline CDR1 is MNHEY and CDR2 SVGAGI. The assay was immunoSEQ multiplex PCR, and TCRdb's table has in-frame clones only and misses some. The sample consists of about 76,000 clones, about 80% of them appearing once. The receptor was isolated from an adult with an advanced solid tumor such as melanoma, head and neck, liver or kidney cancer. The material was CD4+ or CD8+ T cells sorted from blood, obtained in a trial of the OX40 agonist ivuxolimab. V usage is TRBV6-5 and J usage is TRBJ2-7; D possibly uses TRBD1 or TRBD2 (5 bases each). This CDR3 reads CASRYGTVYEQYF. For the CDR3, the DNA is TGTGCCAGCAGGTACGGGACGGTGTACGAGCAGTACTTC.